What follows is one TCR beta chain and its context. The data were obtained in a study of T cell changes during pregnancy in multiple sclerosis. The V and J ends lost 0 bases and 6 bases respectively, with 8 bases between them. Germline-derived CDR1 and CDR2 are SGDLS and YYNGEE. The CDR3 has 13 residues. Method: immunoSEQ multiplex PCR; TCRdb's copy keeps in-frame clones and lacks some. The repertoire has fewer than 70,000 clones, 90% to 95% of them found once; the top ten carry less than 4.5%. Source: CD8+ T cells from peripheral blood mononuclear cells, taken in the third trimester of pregnancy. The receptor comes from a female donor with multiple sclerosis, enrolled in a pregnancy study. The V and J genes are TRBV9 and TRBJ2-3, with D possibly TRBD2 on 5 matching bases. The DNA for the CDR3 is TGTGCCAGCAGCGTAGTGACGGGGGATACGCAGTATTTT. It yields the protein CASSVVTGDTQYF. The full variable domain, in which reference TRBV9 and TRBJ2-3 provide the parts outside the CDR3, is DSGVTQTPKHLITATGQRVTLRCSPRSGDLSVYWYQQSLDQGLQFLIQYYNGEERAKGNILERFSAQQFPDLHSELNLSSLELGDSALYFCASSVVTGDTQYFGPGTRLTVL.